This is a list of T cell receptor beta chains from one sample in a study of blood T cell repertoires in COVID-19. Sequencing used immunoSEQ multiplex PCR; TCRdb keeps in-frame clones, though not all of them. The sample comprises about 220,000 clones, about four fifths of which are singletons, and approximately 4% rests with the top ten. Sequencing used peripheral blood. The receptors originated from an elderly woman with acute or convalescent COVID-19. Both conserved end residues are part of each CDR3. D genes are given only for firm matches. Not all rows give a size; the values are once, few, many and, for expanded clones, a class.

size: -; J: TRBJ1-1; V: TRBV2; D: -; CDR3: CASSGGPGKNTEAFF; DNA: TGTGCCAGCTCCGGGGGACCAGGGAAGAACACTGAAGCTTTCTTT
size: -; J: TRBJ2-5; V: TRBV5-1; D: TRBD2; CDR3: CASSLARGGGAQETQYF; DNA: TGCGCCAGCAGCTTGGCCCGTGGCGGGGGGGCCCAAGAGACCCAGTACTTC
size: -; J: TRBJ1-4; V: TRBV9; D: TRBD1; CDR3: CASSGSGTVAEKLFF; DNA: TGTGCCAGCAGCGGGTCCGGGACAGTCGCTGAAAAACTGTTTTTT
size: -; J: TRBJ2-2; V: TRBV4-1; D: TRBD2; CDR3: CASSPLGRGGSTGELFF; DNA: TGCGCCAGCAGCCCCCTAGGGCGGGGGGGCAGCACCGGGGAGCTGTTTTTT
size: -; J: TRBJ1-1; V: TRBV4-2; D: TRBD1; CDR3: CASSQEPQGVTEAFF; DNA: TGTGCCAGCAGCCAGGAACCACAGGGGGTCACTGAAGCTTTCTTT
size: once; J: TRBJ1-6; V: TRBV7-9; D: TRBD1; CDR3: CASSLVQGANSPLHF; DNA: TGTGCCAGCAGCTTAGTCCAGGGGGCGAATTCACCCCTCCACTTT
size: -; J: TRBJ2-1; V: TRBV5-1; D: TRBD2; CDR3: CASSLGGGSYNEQFF; DNA: TGCGCCAGCAGCTTGGGCGGGGGTTCCTACAATGAGCAGTTCTTC
size: few; J: TRBJ1-5; V: TRBV7-2; D: -; CDR3: CASSYGHINQPQHF; DNA: TGTGCCAGCAGCTACGGACACATCAATCAGCCCCAGCATTTT
size: -; J: TRBJ2-1; V: TRBV11-3; D: TRBD2; CDR3: CASSFSAGGFNEQFF; DNA: TGTGCCAGCAGCTTTTCAGCGGGGGGCTTCAATGAGCAGTTCTTC
size: once; J: TRBJ1-2; V: TRBV19; D: TRBD1; CDR3: CASSIAPPGQGDIWGYTF; DNA: TGTGCCAGTAGTATAGCTCCCCCGGGACAGGGGGACATCTGGGGCTACACCTTC
size: -; J: TRBJ1-1; V: TRBV6-6; D: TRBD1; CDR3: CASSPVGQGGTEAFF; DNA: TGTGCCAGCAGTCCCGTAGGACAGGGAGGCACTGAAGCTTTCTTT
size: once; J: TRBJ2-2; V: TRBV9; D: TRBD2; CDR3: CASSVGGSGGKAGELFF; DNA: TGTGCCAGCAGCGTAGGAGGTAGCGGGGGGAAGGCCGGGGAGCTGTTTTTT
size: few; J: TRBJ1-4; V: TRBV11-3; D: -; CDR3: CASSSVSLNEKLFF; DNA: TGTGCCAGCAGCTCCGTGAGCCTTAATGAAAAACTGTTTTTT
size: -; J: TRBJ2-7; V: TRBV5-1; D: TRBD1; CDR3: CASSSQGTGTYEQYF; DNA: TGCGCCAGCAGCTCTCAGGGGACAGGCACCTACGAGCAGTACTTC
size: -; J: TRBJ1-5; V: TRBV15; D: TRBD1; CDR3: CATSHRTGSNQPQHF; DNA: TGTGCCACCAGCCACCGGACAGGGAGCAATCAGCCCCAGCATTTT
size: once; J: TRBJ1-1; V: TRBV6-6; D: -; CDR3: CASSDRNTEAFF; DNA: TGTGCCAGCTCGGACAGGAACACTGAAGCTTTCTTT
size: -; J: TRBJ1-5; V: TRBV6-1; D: TRBD1; CDR3: CASSEVGTGGVIGNQPQHF; DNA: TGTGCCAGCAGTGAAGTCGGGACAGGGGGCGTCATAGGCAATCAGCCCCAGCATTTT
size: -; J: TRBJ2-5; V: TRBV7-9; D: TRBD2; CDR3: CASSLGISGGNRETQYF; DNA: TGTGCCAGCAGCTTAGGAATTAGCGGGGGAAACCGGGAGACCCAGTACTTC
size: -; J: TRBJ1-5; V: TRBV2; D: -; CDR3: CASSSSARDGSNQPQHF; DNA: TGTGCCAGCAGTAGTAGTGCCAGGGATGGTAGCAATCAGCCCCAGCATTTT
size: -; J: TRBJ2-7; V: TRBV13; D: -; CDR3: CASSFGVGAPSYEQYF; DNA: TGTGCCAGCAGCTTTGGGGTTGGGGCTCCTTCCTACGAGCAGTACTTC
size: -; J: TRBJ2-2; V: TRBV7-2; D: -; CDR3: CASSWGGGLNTGELFF; DNA: TGTGCCAGCAGCTGGGGAGGCGGCCTAAACACCGGGGAGCTGTTTTTT
size: -; J: TRBJ1-1; V: TRBV2; D: -; CDR3: CASSVSGWTEAFF; DNA: TGTGCCAGCAGTGTCTCCGGGTGGACTGAAGCTTTCTTT
size: -; J: TRBJ2-7; V: TRBV7-2; D: TRBD2; CDR3: CASSGGGGDEQYF; DNA: TGTGCCAGCAGCGGCGGCGGGGGGGACGAGCAGTACTTC
size: -; J: TRBJ2-5; V: TRBV9; D: -; CDR3: CASSVGPAQETQYF; DNA: TGTGCCAGCAGCGTGGGCCCCGCCCAAGAGACCCAGTACTTC
size: -; J: TRBJ2-7; V: TRBV28; D: -; CDR3: CASSPVVYEQYF; DNA: TGTGCCAGCAGTCCGGTCGTTTACGAGCAGTACTTC
size: -; J: TRBJ2-7; V: TRBV10-3; D: -; CDR3: CATRQGGVEEQYF; DNA: TGTGCCACCCGGCAAGGGGGAGTGGAAGAGCAGTACTTC
size: -; J: TRBJ2-7; V: TRBV6-6; D: TRBD2; CDR3: CASSRSGGRTYEQYF; DNA: TGTGCCAGCAGCCGCAGCGGGGGGCGAACCTACGAGCAGTACTTC
size: few; J: TRBJ1-1; V: TRBV13; D: TRBD1; CDR3: CASSSGQGAVGTEAFF; DNA: TGTGCCAGCAGCTCGGGACAGGGGGCGGTTGGCACTGAAGCTTTCTTT
size: -; J: TRBJ2-5; V: TRBV7-9; D: -; CDR3: CASSLRSQGVETQYF; DNA: TGTGCCAGCAGCCTCCGATCCCAGGGCGTCGAGACCCAGTACTTC
size: many; J: TRBJ1-1; V: TRBV18; D: -; CDR3: CASSRRDNTEAFF; DNA: TGTGCCAGCTCGCGTCGGGATAACACTGAAGCTTTCTTT
size: -; J: TRBJ1-2; V: TRBV7-2; D: -; CDR3: CASSPRAGPEYGYTF; DNA: TGTGCCAGCAGCCCCCGGGCAGGGCCGGAGTATGGCTACACCTTC
size: -; J: TRBJ1-4; V: TRBV7-9; D: TRBD1; CDR3: CASSSYRGNEKLFF; DNA: TGTGCCAGCAGCTCGTACAGGGGAAATGAAAAACTGTTTTTT
size: -; J: TRBJ1-5; V: TRBV12-5; D: -; CDR3: CASGQGNGNQPQHF; DNA: TGTGCTAGCGGGCAGGGCAATGGCAATCAGCCCCAGCATTTT
size: -; J: TRBJ2-7; V: TRBV5-1; D: -; CDR3: CASSLSGNEQYF; DNA: TGCGCCAGCAGCTTGTCAGGGAACGAGCAGTACTTC
size: few; J: TRBJ1-6; V: TRBV7-2; D: -; CDR3: CASSLSQAYNSPLHF; DNA: TGTGCCAGCAGCTTATCGCAGGCCTATAATTCACCCCTCCACTTT
size: -; J: TRBJ1-3; V: TRBV7-9; D: -; CDR3: CASSLQTGTGNTIYF; DNA: TGTGCCAGCAGCCTACAGACAGGAACTGGAAACACCATATATTTT
size: -; J: TRBJ1-6; V: TRBV30; D: -; CDR3: CAWSPVGGGPSPLHF; DNA: TGTGCCTGGAGTCCAGTGGGGGGGGGACCTTCACCCCTCCACTTT
size: -; J: TRBJ2-7; V: TRBV7-9; D: -; CDR3: CASSLEVSRVDEQYF; DNA: TGTGCCAGCAGCTTAGAGGTCTCCAGGGTCGATGAGCAGTACTTC
size: -; J: TRBJ1-1; V: TRBV2; D: -; CDR3: CASSASGQNTEAFF; DNA: TGTGCCAGCAGTGCGTCAGGGCAGAACACTGAAGCTTTCTTT
size: -; J: TRBJ1-1; V: TRBV7-2; D: TRBD1; CDR3: CASSSPGEGGVEAFF; DNA: TGTGCCAGCAGCTCTCCAGGGGAAGGGGGCGTTGAAGCTTTCTTT
size: -; J: TRBJ1-4; V: TRBV27; D: -; CDR3: CASSRGSWNEKLFF; DNA: TGTGCCAGCAGCCGAGGCTCTTGGAATGAAAAACTGTTTTTT
size: -; J: TRBJ2-7; V: TRBV3-1/TRBV3-2; D: -; CDR3: CASSFRGSYEQYF; DNA: TGTGCCAGCAGCTTCCGGGGCTCCTACGAGCAGTACTTC
size: -; J: TRBJ2-4; V: TRBV19; D: -; CDR3: CASSIESRAWGKNIQYF; DNA: TGTGCCAGTAGTATAGAATCCAGGGCTTGGGGCAAAAACATTCAGTACTTC
size: -; J: TRBJ2-5; V: TRBV11-3; D: TRBD2; CDR3: CASSPGTSVGETQYF; DNA: TGTGCCAGCAGCCCAGGGACTAGCGTGGGGGAGACCCAGTACTTC
size: -; J: TRBJ2-1; V: TRBV30; D: TRBD2; CDR3: CAWSRTSGGDEQFF; DNA: TGTGCCTGGAGTCGGACTAGCGGGGGGGATGAGCAGTTCTTC
size: -; J: TRBJ2-1; V: TRBV9; D: -; CDR3: CASSVGRGYEQFF; DNA: TGTGCCAGCAGCGTCGGCAGGGGTTATGAGCAGTTCTTC
size: -; J: TRBJ1-2; V: TRBV5-1; D: TRBD1; CDR3: CASSLEGQRYGYTF; DNA: TGCGCCAGCAGCTTGGAGGGACAGAGATATGGCTACACCTTC
size: -; J: TRBJ1-1; V: TRBV10-3; D: -; CDR3: CATRQVDTEAFF; DNA: TGTGCCACTCGACAGGTGGACACTGAAGCTTTCTTT
size: -; J: TRBJ1-5; V: TRBV28; D: -; CDR3: CASRLGRAGGNQPQHF; DNA: TGTGCCAGCAGGCTAGGGAGGGCAGGGGGCAATCAGCCCCAGCATTTT
size: -; J: TRBJ1-1; V: TRBV7-3; D: -; CDR3: CASSFQGAGTEAFF; DNA: TGTGCCAGCAGCTTTCAAGGGGCAGGCACTGAAGCTTTCTTT
size: -; J: TRBJ1-5; V: TRBV10-3; D: TRBD1; CDR3: CAITGDSNQPQHF; DNA: TGTGCCATAACAGGGGATAGCAATCAGCCCCAGCATTTT
size: -; J: TRBJ1-2; V: TRBV6-1; D: -; CDR3: CASSDRGRAYTF; DNA: TGTGCCAGCAGTGACCGGGGGAGGGCGTACACCTTC
size: -; J: TRBJ2-1; V: TRBV11-1; D: -; CDR3: CASSLLLGGPVNEQFF; DNA: TGTGCCAGCAGCTTGCTTCTCGGGGGGCCTGTCAATGAGCAGTTCTTC
size: once; J: TRBJ1-1; V: TRBV7-2; D: TRBD1; CDR3: CASSLDQGARMNTEAFF; DNA: TGTGCCAGCAGCTTAGACCAGGGGGCGAGGATGAACACTGAAGCTTTCTTT